The T cell receptor (beta chain) under discussion was sequenced for a study of T cell responses to AZD1222 COVID-19 vaccine. Study context: The analysis combined second doses at about 4 or about 12 weeks.

This clone was detected a few times. Its specificity is unknown. V gave up 4 bases and J gave up 1 base; unmatched junction bases: 4. CDR1 is SGHNT, CDR2 YYREEE, per germline (reference sequence). The CDR3 loop spans 15 amino acids. Whole-study findings and limits: White British donors predominated, females outnumbered males, and clonal diversity was possibly underestimated. The study found Spike-specific TCR breadth and depth rose after two AZD1222 doses. Dominant at 160-218 and 743-854, vaccine-associated CD4 TCRs also spanned spike.

The assay was immunoSEQ multiplex PCR, and TCRdb's table has in-frame clones only and misses some. Altogether 50,000 to 60,000 clones are present, over 75% being singletons, with the ten largest covering about 15%. Sequencing was performed on peripheral blood, taken on day 0 of AZD1222 vaccination. The TCR originated in an adult in good health. The chain has TRBV5-4 and TRBJ2-7; 11 bases fit TRBD2. Here the CDR3 DNA reads TGTGCCAGCAGCAGCGGACTAGCGGGTTCCTACGAGCAGTACTTC. This encodes CASSSGLAGSYEQYF.